This TCR beta chain was sequenced in a study of identical twins. Broader study findings: Zero-insertion analyses could be partly confounded by invariant MAIT and iNKT cells. Twins' excess sharing was less marked for out-of-frame beta sequences.

This CDR3 has 14 residues. Trimming took 4 bases from V and 8 from J; bases not matched to a gene: 4. Germline assignment: CDR1 SGHAT and CDR2 FQNNGV. As for this clonotype: Antigen unknown.

The authors used template switching to add a universal primer site and gave cDNA unique molecular identifiers. TCRdb independently ran MiXCR on the 5' RACE reads; one entry per CDR3 protein. The data hold around 240,000 distinct CDR3 sequences, with under 12% observed a single time. The J gene is TRBJ2-1, the V gene TRBV11-2; 11 nucleotides line up with TRBD2. What was sequenced was memory T cells sorted from blood. This receptor was identified in a man in his forties or fifties in good health. CDR3 loop: CASSYTSGGYEQFF. CDR3 coding DNA: TGTGCCAGCAGCTACACTAGCGGGGGCTATGAGCAGTTCTTC.